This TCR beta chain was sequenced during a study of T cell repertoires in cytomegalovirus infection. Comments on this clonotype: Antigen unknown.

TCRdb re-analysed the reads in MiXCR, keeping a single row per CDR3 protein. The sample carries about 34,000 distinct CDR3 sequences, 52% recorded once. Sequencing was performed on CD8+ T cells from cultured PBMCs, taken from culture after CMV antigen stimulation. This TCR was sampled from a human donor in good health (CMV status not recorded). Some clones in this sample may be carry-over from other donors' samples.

The CDR3 spells CASSSRGFSKNIQYF. CDR3 in DNA: TGTGCCAGCAGCTCTCGAGGGTTTTCCAAAAACATTCAGTACTTC. The chain employs TRBV9 and TRBJ2-4, with a tentative D call TRBD2 (5 bases). The V end lost 4 bases, the J end lost 2 bases, and 13 bases lay between the germline ends. This CDR3 region has 15 residues. Germline V gene data show CDR1 as SGDLS and CDR2 as YYNGEE.